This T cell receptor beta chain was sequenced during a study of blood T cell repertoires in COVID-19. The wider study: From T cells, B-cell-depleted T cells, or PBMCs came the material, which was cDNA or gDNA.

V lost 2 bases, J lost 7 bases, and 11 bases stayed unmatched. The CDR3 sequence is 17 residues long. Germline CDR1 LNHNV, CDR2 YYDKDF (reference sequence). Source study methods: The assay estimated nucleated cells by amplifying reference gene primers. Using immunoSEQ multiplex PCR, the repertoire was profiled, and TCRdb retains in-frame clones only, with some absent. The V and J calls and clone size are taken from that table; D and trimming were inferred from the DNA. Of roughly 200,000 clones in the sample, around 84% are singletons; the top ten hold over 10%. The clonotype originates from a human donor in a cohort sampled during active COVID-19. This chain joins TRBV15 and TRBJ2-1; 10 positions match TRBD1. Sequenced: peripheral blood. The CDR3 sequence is CATSRLPGQGRGNEQFF. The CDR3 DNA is TGTGCCACCAGCAGATTACCGGGACAGGGGCGTGGGAATGAGCAGTTCTTC.